This TCR beta chain came from a study of siplizumab effects on memory and regulatory T cells. Points from the study as a whole: Naive T cells apparently outstripped memory cells in diversity and seemed major alloresponse contributors. Among sequences traceable to unstimulated CD4+ memory cells, alloreactive ones were significantly reduced by siplizumab. Treatment with siplizumab left mappable alloreactive CD4+ clones averaging about 63% Treg-derived, compared with approximately 25% in controls.

Per sample, about 100,000 TCR templates were assayed. TCRdb keeps only in-frame clones here, not all; method: immunoSEQ multiplex PCR. The sample has 95,000 to 100,000 clones, around nine tenths seen once. Trimming left V 5 bases short and J 5 bases short, with 12 bases between. Germline CDR1 SGHAT, CDR2 FQNNGV. The CDR3 loop spans 14 amino acids. About this clone itself: Its antigen is undetermined.

Sequencing used non-Treg CD4+ T cells sorted from blood. The receptor was derived from a human donor in good health. The V and J genes are TRBV11-2 and TRBJ2-2; tentative D call: TRBD2 (6 bases). The CDR3 DNA reads as TGTGCCAGCAGCCTGGGACTCCCGACCGGGGAGCTGTTTTTT. Amino acid sequence: CASSLGLPTGELFF.